The sequence of this TCR beta chain was determined in a study of T cell responses to AZD1222 COVID-19 vaccine. Study results and limitations: Repertoire collection took place solely once the T cell response had peaked. Among vaccine-associated CD4 TCRs, coverage spanned spike, with dominance at 160-218 and 743-854. The sample set comprised mostly white British donors with more females, and clonal diversity was possibly underestimated. Seropositivity was recorded at baseline in only 5 or 6 AZD1222 recipients.

Points on this clone: What it recognizes is unknown.

CDR1 SGHKS and CDR2 YYEKEE come from the germline V gene (reference sequence). This CDR3 contains 15 residues. The ends lost 2 bases at V and 4 bases at J; junction bases unmatched: 8. Sequencing was performed with immunoSEQ multiplex PCR; in TCRdb, only in-frame clones are kept and a portion is missing. Of around 190,000 clones detected, approximately 94% appear once; the ten largest clones hold roughly 1.7%. Material: peripheral blood, obtained 28 days after the second AZD1222 dose. The chain employs TRBV5-5 and TRBJ1-2; 7 bases fit TRBD1. The clonotype comes from an adult who received the AZD1222 COVID-19 vaccine. CDR3 residues: CASSLYDRDSYGYTF. CDR3 nucleotide sequence: TGTGCCAGCAGCTTATACGACAGGGACAGCTATGGCTACACCTTC.